The rows below give T cell receptor beta chains drawn from one sample of a study of CD8 T cells in Susac syndrome. Each CDR3 protein is one row after TCRdb ran MiXCR on the immunoSEQ multiplex PCR reads. Altogether 150,000 to 200,000 distinct CDR3 sequences are present, approximately 94% being singletons, with the ten largest covering around 0.093%. Sample: CD4+ T cells from PBMCs. The receptors were gathered from a human donor with multiple sclerosis. Each CDR3 is given with its conserved first and last residue. The order of the fields is V gene, clone size, J gene, D gene, CDR3 DNA, CDR3 protein. The D gene is left open where the match is weak. Size is stated for part of the rows, as once, few or many counts, or as a class when the clone is expanded.

V: TRBV20-1
size: -
J: TRBJ2-3
D: TRBD2
DNA: TGCAGTGCCCGCGAAAGACTAGCGGGTTGGGATACGCAGTATTTT
CDR3: CSARERLAGWDTQYF

V: TRBV20-1
size: -
J: TRBJ2-5
D: -
DNA: TGCAGTGCTATGGTGAACGGAGAGACCCAGTACTTC
CDR3: CSAMVNGETQYF

V: TRBV7-3
size: once
J: TRBJ2-5
D: -
DNA: TGTGCCAGCAGCGTAAATGAACAAGAGACCCAGTACTTC
CDR3: CASSVNEQETQYF

V: TRBV29-1
size: -
J: TRBJ1-1
D: -
DNA: TGCAGCGTGGATCTGACAATGGGCACTGAAGCTTTCTTT
CDR3: CSVDLTMGTEAFF

V: TRBV7-9
size: -
J: TRBJ2-5
D: -
DNA: TGTGCCAGCAGAAAAGGGGAAGAGACCCAGTACTTC
CDR3: CASRKGEETQYF

V: TRBV20-1
size: -
J: TRBJ2-7
D: -
DNA: TGCAGTGCACCGCTTCAGCGGTCCTACGAGCAGTACTTC
CDR3: CSAPLQRSYEQYF

V: TRBV10-3
size: -
J: TRBJ1-1
D: -
DNA: TGTGCCATCAGTGCTGTCCAGGGGAAGGCTGAAGCTTTCTTT
CDR3: CAISAVQGKAEAFF

V: TRBV12-3/TRBV12-4
size: -
J: TRBJ2-1
D: TRBD2
DNA: TGTGCCAGCAGCGCGCTTAGCGGGAGGAGGAATGAGCAGTTCTTC
CDR3: CASSALSGRRNEQFF

V: TRBV4-2
size: -
J: TRBJ2-7
D: -
DNA: TGTGCCAGCAGCCAATCGTTTTCACAAGGGGGAGAGCAGTACTTC
CDR3: CASSQSFSQGGEQYF

V: TRBV5-6
size: -
J: TRBJ1-2
D: TRBD1
DNA: TGTGCCAGCAGCAAACAGGGGGGGAACTATGGCTACACCTTC
CDR3: CASSKQGGNYGYTF

V: TRBV7-9
size: -
J: TRBJ1-3
D: TRBD1
DNA: TGTGCCAGCAGCGCACCGGGACAGGGGAGGGGAAACACCATATATTTT
CDR3: CASSAPGQGRGNTIYF

V: TRBV4-3
size: once
J: TRBJ2-4
D: -
DNA: TGCGCCAGCAGCCAAGGGTTACCTGGCGGCAAAAACATTCAGTACTTC
CDR3: CASSQGLPGGKNIQYF

V: TRBV19
size: -
J: TRBJ1-3
D: -
DNA: TGTGCCAGTAGAGGAGTCTCTGGAAACACCATATATTTT
CDR3: CASRGVSGNTIYF